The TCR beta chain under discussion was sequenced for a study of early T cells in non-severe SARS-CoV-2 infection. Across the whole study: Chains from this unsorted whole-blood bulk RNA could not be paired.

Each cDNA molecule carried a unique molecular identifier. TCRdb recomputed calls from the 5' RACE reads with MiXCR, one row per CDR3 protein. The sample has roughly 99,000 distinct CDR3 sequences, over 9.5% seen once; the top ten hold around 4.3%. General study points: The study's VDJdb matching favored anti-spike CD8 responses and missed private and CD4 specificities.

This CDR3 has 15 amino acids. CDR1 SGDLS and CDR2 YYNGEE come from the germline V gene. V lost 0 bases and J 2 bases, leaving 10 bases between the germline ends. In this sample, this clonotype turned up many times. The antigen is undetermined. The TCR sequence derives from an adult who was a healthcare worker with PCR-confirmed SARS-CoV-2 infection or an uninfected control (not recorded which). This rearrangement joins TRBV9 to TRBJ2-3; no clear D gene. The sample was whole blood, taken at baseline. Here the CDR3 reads CASSVAGGVTDTQYF. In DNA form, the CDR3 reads TGTGCCAGCAGCGTAGCTGGCGGAGTCACAGATACGCAGTATTTT.